This T cell receptor (beta chain) comes out of a study of cytomegalovirus exposure and HLA in healthy donors. Background on the study: Caucasian-associated ancestry cluster membership applied to about four fifths of 398 genotyped donors. Study observations and caveats: Immune exposure information comprised only CMV serostatus. In an earlier analysis, about 87% or about 30%: the productive usage of most TCR beta V segments. Further analysis was carried out later, and it showed several of the most significant clusters appearing linked to common viral pathogens.

In germline, CDR1 is MNHEY, CDR2 SMNVEV (reference sequence). The CDR3 extends over 15 amino acids. V gave up 4 bases and J gave up 5 bases; unmatched junction bases: 10. Both 60 Vbeta primers and 13 Jbeta primers went into the PCR. Repertoires were generated with immunoSEQ multiplex PCR, while TCRdb's copy carries only in-frame clones and drops some. Among about 99,000 clones, 60% to 80% were seen once, and the ten largest hold roughly 3.2%. In regard to this clone: Its antigen is not known.

Sequencing was done on a sample of PBMCs. The chain couples TRBV27 to TRBJ2-7; 8 bases line up with TRBD2. The receptor's source is a man in his forties or fifties in good health and CMV-seronegative. The DNA of the CDR3 is TGTGCCAGCAGTTCTAGAGCGGGAGTTCCCCACGAGCAGTACTTC. It encodes CASSSRAGVPHEQYF.